Listed below are T cell receptor beta chains from one sample, sequenced in a study of early T cells in non-severe SARS-CoV-2 infection. TCRdb analysed the 5' RACE reads with MiXCR anew, one entry per CDR3 protein. The sample includes 27,000 or so distinct CDR3 sequences, 3.5% to 4.5% seen only once; the top ten take about 7.5%. The sample consisted of whole blood. These receptors were obtained from an adult who was a healthcare worker with PCR-confirmed SARS-CoV-2 infection or an uninfected control (not recorded which). Both conserved end residues are part of each CDR3.

>15|TRBV7-2
CASSLGGILSDGYTF
>12|TRBV27
CASSEGGAGAFF
>13|TRBV6-1
CASSPGAYNEQFF
>10|TRBV29-1
CSVGRETQYF
>15|TRBV10-3
CANQKGDRQGNEQFF
>15|TRBV7-8
CASSLGRGLEKKLFF
>16|TRBV5-6
CASSPQTGDGTGELFF
>13|TRBV7-2
CASSFRLADTQYF
>14|TRBV11-1
CASSLGQGAKEQYF
>13|TRBV10-3
CAISDRAATEAFF
>13|TRBV7-6
CASKRKDGSPLHF
>15|TRBV7-2
CASSLGQGGSNIQYF
>11|TRBV29-1
CSGGTAYEQYF
>14|TRBV20-1
CSAINPGVGYGYTF
>15|TRBV7-9
CASTPSGSFQWEQYF
>14|TRBV25-1
CASSDSGYNSPLHF
>14|TRBV3-1
CASSQRDVNTEAFF
>14|TRBV29-1
CSVRRSGSVGEQFF
>11|TRBV29-1
CSVIHRGEQYF
>14|TRBV12-3/TRBV12-4
CASSRGTAGNTIYF
>15|TRBV7-9
CASSLSGGTRNEQFF